A selection of T cell receptor beta chains follows, all from one sample in a study of radiation and T cells in renal cell carcinoma. The method was immunoSEQ multiplex PCR; TCRdb's version includes in-frame clones alone and lacks a portion of them. The data contain 130,000 or so clones, roughly 85% of them singletons. The sample in question was blood, obtained from a patient whose treatment included radiotherapy and nephrectomy. These receptors came from a woman between 45 and 60 years old with renal cell carcinoma. CDR3s leave out the opening cysteine and the closing phenylalanine or tryptophan.

j_gene	v_gene	len	CDR3aa
TRBJ1-1	TRBV30	12	AWSVQDSNTEAF
TRBJ2-7	TRBV6-1	15	ASSEVIERLYTYEQY
TRBJ2-5	TRBV5-4	15	ASSSVRSGMYQETQY
TRBJ1-2	TRBV20-1	9	SASLQPGYT
TRBJ2-3	TRBV27	12	ASKSGGLGDTQY
TRBJ2-7	TRBV7-9	11	ASTSIGSYEQY
TRBJ1-6	TRBV7-8	12	ASSTREVSSPLH
TRBJ2-7	TRBV5-1	12	ASSTSGRYYEQY
TRBJ2-2	TRBV7-9	14	ASSSSGSANTGELF
TRBJ1-4	TRBV9	13	ASSVGRSGGEKLF
TRBJ2-7	TRBV7-2	12	ASSLGGAPYEQY
TRBJ2-7	TRBV19	13	AMGLAGGPGYEQY
TRBJ1-5	TRBV6-1	13	ASSEGGADHQPQH
TRBJ2-1	TRBV9	12	ASSEDSLSNEQF
TRBJ1-2	TRBV15	11	ATSRDREGGYT
TRBJ2-7	TRBV5-1	14	ASSPGSRDRVYEQY
TRBJ1-2	TRBV4-3	12	ASSRDDRNYGYT
TRBJ2-3	TRBV5-8	14	ASSGSGWGSTDTQY
TRBJ1-5	TRBV7-8	13	ASSLLGDSNQPQH
TRBJ2-7	TRBV27	11	ASSSRSSYEQY
TRBJ2-5	TRBV5-4	12	AGTWQGLKETQY
TRBJ1-1	TRBV7-8	12	ASSLRQVNTEAF
TRBJ1-4	TRBV5-1	13	ASSFGQGRNEKLF
TRBJ1-4	TRBV19	12	ASTNRATNEKLF
TRBJ1-5	TRBV10-1	7	ASSQPQH
TRBJ1-5	TRBV7-8	13	ASSLWDSKEQPQH
TRBJ1-1	TRBV5-1	12	ASSWTGVDTEAF
TRBJ1-5	TRBV30	12	AWSEEPQNQPQH
TRBJ1-5	TRBV6-1	13	AAGGPVASNQPQH
TRBJ2-7	TRBV6-1	12	ASMRTSGTYEQY
TRBJ2-2	TRBV14	13	ASSQARSVTGELF
TRBJ2-1	TRBV7-9	12	ASSLGQGANEQF
TRBJ2-7	TRBV27	13	ASSSHRAGGYEQY
TRBJ2-3	TRBV7-9	11	ASSLRGGDTQY
TRBJ1-5	TRBV6-6	12	ASRDTGRAQPQH
TRBJ2-7	TRBV5-1	15	ASSLFPGGESSYEQY
TRBJ2-7	TRBV5-1	11	ASSLTGAREQY
TRBJ2-7	TRBV7-8	14	ASKPLAGGAAGEQY
TRBJ1-5	TRBV4-2	14	ASSQEATGSNQPQH
TRBJ2-7	TRBV30	9	AWSVGPEQY
TRBJ2-7	TRBV27	9	ASSSLSEQY
TRBJ1-4	TRBV5-1	12	ASSLLLEGEKLF
TRBJ2-5	TRBV6-5	14	ASSYSSEMEQETQY